This T cell receptor (beta chain) is from a study of Graves' ophthalmopathy and Graves' hyperthyroidism. CDR3 length equals 10 residues. The germline V gene has CDR1 MNHNS and CDR2 SASEGT. Trimming pared 7 bases from V and 11 bases from J, leaving 11 bases between. RNA transcripts yielded amplified TCR beta CDR3 regions. HTBI primers were used in a first-round RT-PCR, which preceded a second-round multiplex PCR. TCRdb called the multiplex PCR reads again in MiXCR, with one record for every CDR3 protein. The sample has about 410,000 distinct CDR3 sequences; about 18% are singletons. The chain uses TRBV6-1 and TRBJ1-1; D unclear. This receptor was obtained from a woman between 18 and 29 years old with Graves' ophthalmopathy. Source material: peripheral blood. The CDR3 protein is CASMREWAFF. For the CDR3, the DNA is TGTGCCAGCATGAGGGAGTGGGCTTTCTTT.